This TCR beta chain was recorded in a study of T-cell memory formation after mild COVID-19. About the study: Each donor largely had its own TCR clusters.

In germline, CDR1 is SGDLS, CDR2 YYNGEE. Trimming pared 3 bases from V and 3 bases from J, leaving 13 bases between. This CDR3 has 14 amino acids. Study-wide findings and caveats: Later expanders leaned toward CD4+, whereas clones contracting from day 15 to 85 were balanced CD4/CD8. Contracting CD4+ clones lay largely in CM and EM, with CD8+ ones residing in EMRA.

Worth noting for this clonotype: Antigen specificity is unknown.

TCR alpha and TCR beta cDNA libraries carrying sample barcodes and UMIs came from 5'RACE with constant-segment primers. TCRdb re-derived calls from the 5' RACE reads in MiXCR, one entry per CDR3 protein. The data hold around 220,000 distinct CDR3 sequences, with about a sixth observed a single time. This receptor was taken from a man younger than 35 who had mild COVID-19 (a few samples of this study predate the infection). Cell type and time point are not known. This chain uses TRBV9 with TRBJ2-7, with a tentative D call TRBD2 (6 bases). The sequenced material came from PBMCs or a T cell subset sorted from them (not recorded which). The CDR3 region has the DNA TGTGCCAGCAGCGCCCGGACTACCGACTACGAGCAGTACTTC. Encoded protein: CASSARTTDYEQYF.